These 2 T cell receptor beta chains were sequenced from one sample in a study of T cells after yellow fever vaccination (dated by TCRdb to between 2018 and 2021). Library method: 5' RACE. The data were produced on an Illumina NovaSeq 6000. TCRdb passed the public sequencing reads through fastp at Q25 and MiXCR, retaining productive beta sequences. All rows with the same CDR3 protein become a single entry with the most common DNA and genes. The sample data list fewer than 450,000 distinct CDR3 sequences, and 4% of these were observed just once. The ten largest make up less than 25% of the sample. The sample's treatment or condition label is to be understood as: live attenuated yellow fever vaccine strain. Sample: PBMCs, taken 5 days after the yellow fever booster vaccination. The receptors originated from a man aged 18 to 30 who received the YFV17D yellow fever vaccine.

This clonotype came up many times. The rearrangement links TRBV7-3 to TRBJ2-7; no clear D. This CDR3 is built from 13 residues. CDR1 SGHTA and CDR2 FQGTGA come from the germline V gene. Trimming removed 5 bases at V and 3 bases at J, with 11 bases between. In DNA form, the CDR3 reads TGTGCCAGCAGCCCCGGACCAGACTACGAGCAGTACTTC. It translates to CASSPGPDYEQYF.

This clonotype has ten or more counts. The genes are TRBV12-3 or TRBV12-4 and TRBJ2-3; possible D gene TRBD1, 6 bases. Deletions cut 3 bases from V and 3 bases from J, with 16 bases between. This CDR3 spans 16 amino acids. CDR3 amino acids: CASSFDRAGATDTQYF. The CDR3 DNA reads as TGTGCCAGCAGTTTTGATCGGGCAGGGGCAACAGATACGCAGTATTTT.